This T cell receptor beta chain was retrieved from a study of OX40 agonist ivuxolimab in advanced cancers. As for the study in general: Hepatocellular carcinoma, melanoma, renal cell or head and neck cancer affected the dose-escalation patients. Eligibility rules accepted prior anti-PD-1, anti-PD-L1 or anti-CTLA-4 therapy, and roughly 42% had some. Partial responses were achieved by three patients: one hepatocellular carcinoma, two cutaneous melanoma.

The method was immunoSEQ multiplex PCR; TCRdb's version includes in-frame clones alone and lacks a portion of them. This sample has fewer than 95,000 clones, with under 95% found just once. The CDR3 sequence is 13 residues long. The V and J ends lost 2 bases and 1 base respectively, with 6 bases between them. The V gene's germline CDR1 is GTSNPN and CDR2 SVGIG (reference sequence). Patients had blood sampled at baseline and again on cycle 4 day 1 and cycle 7 day 1. This sample comprised CD4+ or CD8+ T cells sorted from blood, obtained in a trial of the OX40 agonist ivuxolimab. The TCR was taken from an adult with an advanced solid tumor such as melanoma, head and neck, liver or kidney cancer. This chain joins TRBV30 and TRBJ2-1; a weak D match, TRBD2 (5 bases). CDR3 in amino acids: CAWSRGSYNEQFF. The DNA of the CDR3 is TGTGCCTGGAGTCGGGGTTCCTACAATGAGCAGTTCTTC.